This TCR beta chain was profiled in a study of a mutant IDH1 vaccine in newly diagnosed glioma. At the level of the study: Patients were pretreated with radiotherapy, temozolomide, or both, mostly both. Study results and limitations: Changes to the top peripheral T cell clonotypes appeared unrelated to pseudoprogression. A vaccine-induced immune response developed in around 92% of the patients.

The length of the CDR3 is 16 residues. V lost 0 bases and J lost 0, with 12 bases in between. Germline V gene sequence: CDR1 MGHRA, CDR2 YSYEKL. Of note for this clone: Its antigen is not known.

Some clones are missing from TCRdb's copy, which holds only in-frame ones; the method was immunoSEQ multiplex PCR. Among tens of thousands of clones, approximately 80% were seen once, and the ten largest hold 3% to 3.5%. Time point in this sample: week 5, during vaccination. With topical imiquimod, each dose of the vaccine consisted of 300 ug of mutant IDH1 20-mer peptide. The chain has TRBV4-1 and TRBJ2-7; D perhaps matches TRBD2 (5 bases). This clonotype was obtained from a woman aged 18-35 years with glioma. Some clones in this sample may be carry-over from other donors' samples. Sequences were derived from PBMCs, sampled from a glioma patient whose treatment included an IDH1 peptide vaccine. For the CDR3, the DNA is TGCGCCAGCAGCCAAGAACTTAGTGGGAGCTCCTACGAGCAGTACTTC. It translates to CASSQELSGSSYEQYF.